Listed here are 25 T cell receptor beta chains from one sample, sequenced in a study of blood T cells in healthy people across ages. Then a second PCR, running roughly 7 to 11 cycles, was carried out with a sample-barcoded 5' primer and a J-beta primer mix. TCRdb itself ran the 5' RACE reads through MiXCR, one entry per CDR3 protein. Of 540,000 or so distinct CDR3 sequences in the sample, about 26% were seen once. The sample consisted of blood. The receptors were sampled from a woman in her seventies in good health.

The chain employs TRBV2 and TRBJ2-7; no clear D. V dropped 3 bases and J dropped 5 bases, with 5 bases sitting between them. Looked up from germline, CDR1 is SNHLY and CDR2 is FYNNEI. This CDR3 spans 11 amino acids. The CDR3 DNA reads as TGTGCCAGCAGTGATCCCCACGAGCAGTACTTC. This codes for CASSDPHEQYF.

The CDR3 sequence: CASSSTGGGREKLFF. In nucleotides, the CDR3 is TGTGCCAGCAGCAGCACAGGGGGGGGACGCGAAAAACTGTTTTTT. J is TRBJ1-4 and V is TRBV11-3; 8 nucleotides line up with TRBD1. V gave up 5 bases and J gave up 8 bases; unmatched junction bases: 10. Germline lookup yields CDR1 SGHNT and CDR2 YENEEA. CDR3 length equals 15 residues.

In this sample, this clonotype turned up a few times. The chain joins TRBV20-1 to TRBJ2-5; no firm D call. The J call could be wrong; TRBJ2-7 is a better fit for the DNA end. This CDR3 comprises 11 residues. Germline assignment: CDR1 DFQATT and CDR2 SNEGSKA (reference sequence). The CDR3 bases are TGCAGTGCTAGGGCAGTCTACGAGCAGTACTTC. Translating gives CSARAVYEQYF.

The chain joins TRBV6-1 to TRBJ2-1, with 7 positions matching TRBD2. Per the germline V gene, CDR1 is MNHNS and CDR2 is SASEGT. Trimming took 3 bases from V and 0 from J; bases not matched to a gene: 5. The CDR3 runs 16 residues. The chain's CDR3 is CASSDGTGGSYNEQFF. CDR3 sequence (DNA): TGTGCCAGCAGTGACGGGACGGGGGGCTCCTACAATGAGCAGTTCTTC.

This clonotype appeared a few times. This chain connects TRBV9 to TRBJ2-5; perhaps TRBD1 as D (6 bases). This CDR3 has 15 amino acids. Germline V gives CDR1 SGDLS, CDR2 YYNGEE. Trimming cost V 3 bases and J 11 bases, with 23 bases left between them. The CDR3 here is CASSAAGTQPRQQYF. CDR3 coding DNA: TGTGCCAGCAGCGCAGCCGGGACACAACCCCGTCAGCAGTACTTC.

J is TRBJ2-7 and V is TRBV7-2, with D uncertain. V lost 2 bases to trimming and J lost 0 bases, with 11 bases between them. This CDR3 region has 15 residues. CDR1 SGHTA and CDR2 FQGNSA come from the germline V gene. The CDR3 spells CASSLPGGASYEQYF. CDR3 bases: TGTGCCAGCAGCTTACCGGGCGGCGCCTCCTACGAGCAGTACTTC.

This clonotype was observed a few times. The V call is TRBV5-1, the J call TRBJ2-5, with 10 bases identical to TRBD1. V dropped 4 bases and J dropped 4; count of bases not matched to a gene: 10. CDR1 and CDR2 (germline): SGHRS, YFSETQ. This CDR3 has 16 amino acids. The CDR3 region is CASSGRAGTGVETQYF. CDR3 DNA: TGCGCCAGCAGCGGAAGAGCCGGGACAGGGGTAGAGACCCAGTACTTC.

The chain links TRBV29-1 to TRBJ2-4; the D call may be TRBD1 or TRBD2 (6 bases each). V gave up 2 bases and J gave up 1 base, with 12 bases separating them. The CDR3 runs 15 residues. Germline assignment: CDR1 SQVTM and CDR2 ANQGSEA. The CDR3 sequence is CSVERGEWAKNIQYF. The CDR3 DNA is TGCAGCGTTGAAAGGGGGGAGTGGGCCAAAAACATTCAGTACTTC. The full variable domain, its missing parts supplied by reference TRBV29-1 and TRBJ2-4, is SAVISQKPSRDICQRGTSLTIQCQVDSQVTMMFWYRQQPGQSLTLIATANQGSEATYESGFVIDKFPISRPNLTFSTLTVSNMSPEDSSIYLCSVERGEWAKNIQYFGAGTRLSVL.

The chain recombines TRBV7-9 with TRBJ2-6, with D possibly being TRBD1 (7 bases). CDR1 SEHNR and CDR2 FQNEAQ come from the germline V gene (reference sequence). V lost 2 bases and J lost 6, with 20 bases in between. The CDR3 is 18 residues long. The DNA for the CDR3 is TGTGCCAGCAGCTTAAGCCGACCTGGCAGGGGGGAGGCCAACGTCCTGACTTTC. Translating it yields CASSLSRPGRGEANVLTF.

The chain joins TRBV20-1 to TRBJ2-5; D not resolved. This CDR3 spans 14 amino acids. The V gene lost 5 bases and the J gene lost 4 bases, with 17 bases spanning the gap. Per germline, CDR1 DFQATT and CDR2 SNEGSKA (reference sequence). The DNA of the CDR3 is TGCAGTGCTCCCCGGACCAGTAACGGAGAGACCCAGTACTTC. Translating it yields CSAPRTSNGETQYF.

The chain links TRBV4-3 to TRBJ1-2; D unresolved. Trimming stripped 1 base from V and 6 bases from J, with 18 bases between. The CDR3 has 16 residues. CDR1 and CDR2 from the germline V gene are LGHNA and YSLEER. The CDR3 DNA is TGCGCCAGCAGCCAAGGGGGAAAGTGGTGGCAGAATGGCTACACCTTC. Its translation: CASSQGGKWWQNGYTF.

The chain joins TRBV6-1 to TRBJ1-5; 8 positions match TRBD1. Germline lookup yields CDR1 MNHNS and CDR2 SASEGT. With 5 bases clipped from V and 6 bases from J, the junction kept 9 bases outside the gene matches. The CDR3 loop spans 15 amino acids. This CDR3 is CASSPQGGPSQPQHF. The CDR3 DNA sequence: TGTGCCAGCAGTCCACAGGGGGGGCCTTCTCAGCCCCAGCATTTT.

This clonotype showed up just once. The J gene is TRBJ2-1, the V gene TRBV29-1, with TRBD2 matching over 11 bases. V trimming: 6 bases; J trimming: 4 bases; junction bases outside the gene matches: 8. The germline V gene has CDR1 SQVTM and CDR2 ANQGSEA. The CDR3 spans 15 residues. This CDR3 is CSVKTSGMPYNEQFF. In DNA form, the CDR3 reads TGCAGCGTAAAGACTAGCGGGATGCCTTACAATGAGCAGTTCTTC.

This clonotype occurred a few times. The genes are TRBV4-3 and TRBJ1-2, with a possible D match to TRBD1 (6 bases). Germline V CDR1 and CDR2: LGHNA, YSLEER. V dropped 1 base and J dropped 4 bases, with 13 bases sitting between them. The CDR3 loop spans 15 amino acids. CDR3 nucleotide sequence: TGCGCCAGCAGCCAAGGGTACCGGGACACCTATGGCTACACCTTC. As protein: CASSQGYRDTYGYTF.

This sequence joins TRBV18 and TRBJ2-5, with 10 bases aligning to TRBD2. Unmatched junction bases numbered 5, after V lost 0 bases and J lost 1 base. Germline V gene data show CDR1 as KGHSH and CDR2 as LQKENI. The CDR3 extends over 17 amino acids. CDR3 bases: TGTGCCAGCTCACCACCGAGCGGGGGGGCCTCCCAAGAGACCCAGTACTTC. The encoded protein is CASSPPSGGASQETQYF.

This clonotype has a handful of counts. The chain is built from TRBV7-2 and TRBJ2-5; no firm D call. The CDR3 is made up of 15 amino acids. V lost 1 base, J lost 5 bases, and 14 bases lay in between. CDR1 SGHTA and CDR2 FQGNSA come from the germline V gene. The CDR3: CASSLGSAGWETQYF. CDR3 DNA sequence: TGTGCCAGCAGCTTAGGAAGCGCTGGGTGGGAGACCCAGTACTTC.

This chain connects TRBV7-8 to TRBJ2-1; no reliable D call. The J call could be wrong; TRBJ2-7 is a better fit for the DNA end. CDR1 SGHVS and CDR2 FQNEAQ come from the germline V gene. The CDR3 spans 17 residues. CDR3 DNA sequence: TGTGCCAGCAGCTTAGTCACATTACCCCAGGTGCCCTACGAGCAGTACTTC. It specifies CASSLVTLPQVPYEQYF.

This clonotype was detected only a few times. V and J are TRBV10-3 and TRBJ1-5; D gene unclear. The V gene lost 6 bases and the J gene lost 2 bases, with 11 bases spanning the gap. The CDR3 is 14 residues long. Germline loops: CDR1 ENHRY, CDR2 SYGVKD. CDR3 loop: CAISPDGGNQPQHF. As DNA, the CDR3 is TGTGCCATCAGCCCGGACGGCGGCAATCAGCCCCAGCATTTT.

The chain carries TRBV6-2 or TRBV6-3 and TRBJ2-1; D unresolved. The V end lost 4 bases, the J end lost 2 bases, and 12 bases lay between the germline ends. The CDR3 runs to 15 residues. Looked up from germline, CDR1 is MNHEY and CDR2 is SVGEGT. The CDR3 nucleotides are TGTGCCAGCAGTTCCCGGCTAGTCCCCTACAATGAGCAGTTCTTC. Translating gives CASSSRLVPYNEQFF.

A few counts support this clonotype. The J gene is TRBJ2-5, the V gene TRBV4-2; D is possibly TRBD2 (6 bases). Per germline, CDR1 LGHNA and CDR2 YNFKEQ. Deletions cut 4 bases from V and 4 bases from J, with 10 bases between. CDR3 length: 13 amino acids. Here the CDR3 DNA reads TGTGCCAGCAGCCCTAGCGAGGGAGAGACCCAGTACTTC. This codes for CASSPSEGETQYF.

V and J are TRBV7-2 and TRBJ2-4, with D possibly being TRBD2 (6 bases). The CDR3 spans 15 residues. Germline V lookup: CDR1 SGHTA, CDR2 FQGNSA. The germline V and J ends were trimmed by 2 bases and 11 bases, with 19 bases remaining between them. The CDR3 region has the DNA TGTGCCAGCAGCTTATCGCTGGACGGGCGGGGTTTTCAGTACTTC. It translates to CASSLSLDGRGFQYF. The variable domain in full, completed from reference TRBV7-2 and TRBJ2-4, reads GAGVSQSPSNKVTEKGKDVELRCDPISGHTALYWYRQSLGQGLEFLIYFQGNSAPDKSGLPSDRFSAERTGGSVSTLTIQRTQQEDSAVYLCASSLSLDGRGFQYFGAGTRLSVL.

Of note for this clonotype: One end of the junction varies from germline; a read error may be responsible. DNA for the CDR3: TGTGCCACCAGCCACCCTCGGGGGAACGAGCAGTACTTC. Protein: CATSHPRGNEQYF. J is TRBJ2-7 and V is TRBV3-1; maybe TRBD2 (6 bases). Looked up from germline, CDR1 is LGHDT and CDR2 is YNNKEL (reference sequence). This CDR3 contains 13 residues.

The CDR3 coding sequence is TGTGCCAGCAGCCCAGATTCAGGTCTTAATGAAAAACTGTTTTTT. Translating it yields CASSPDSGLNEKLFF. The rearrangement joins TRBV7-9 to TRBJ1-4; D is uncertain. Trimming removed 5 bases at V and 4 bases at J, with 14 bases between. The CDR3 runs to 15 residues. Germline CDR1 and CDR2: SEHNR and FQNEAQ (reference sequence).

This clonotype was seen a handful of times. This chain uses TRBV3-1 with TRBJ2-3; 11 nucleotides line up with TRBD2. Germline V lookup: CDR1 LGHDT, CDR2 YNNKEL (reference sequence). The V segment lost 1 base and the J segment 2 bases; nucleotides outside the gene matches: 5. This CDR3 has 17 residues. CDR3 amino acids: CASSQATLAGVTDTQYF. For the CDR3, the DNA is TGTGCCAGCAGCCAAGCGACACTAGCGGGGGTCACAGATACGCAGTATTTT.

The chain joins TRBV7-9 to TRBJ1-5; possibly TRBD1 for D (6 bases). The length of the CDR3 is 15 residues. With 5 bases removed from V and 9 bases from J, the gap between germline ends came to 20 bases. CDR1 is SEHNR and CDR2 is FQNEAQ in the germline V gene (reference sequence). Here the CDR3 DNA reads TGTGCCAGCAGCCCCTTGGGGGGGCTGGAATGGCCCCAGCATTTT. Translation gives CASSPLGGLEWPQHF.